Each of the 24 T cell receptor beta chains below was sequenced from the same sample in a study of T-cell memory formation after mild COVID-19. Each CDR3 protein gets one entry after TCRdb re-called the 5' RACE reads with MiXCR. The data contain about 360,000 distinct CDR3 sequences, about an eighth of them singletons. The source material was PBMCs or a T cell subset sorted from them (not recorded which). Every receptor here comes from a man younger than 35 who had mild COVID-19 (a few samples of this study predate the infection). Cell type and time point are not known.

The chain carries TRBV5-5 and TRBJ1-1; 12 nucleotides agree with TRBD1. Germline loops: CDR1 SGHKS, CDR2 YYEKEE (reference sequence). V lost 0 bases to trimming and J lost 5 bases; unmatched junction nucleotides: 11. CDR3 length equals 18 residues. CDR3 sequence (DNA): TGTGCCAGCAGCTTGGCGAGCCGGGACAGGGGGCTAGGGACTGAAGCTTTCTTT. Translating gives CASSLASRDRGLGTEAFF.

This clonotype has ten or more counts. The rearrangement joins TRBV7-2 to TRBJ2-2; no definite D call. This CDR3 has 11 amino acids. V was pared by 3 bases and J by 7 bases, with 3 bases between. The germline V gene encodes CDR1 SGHTA and CDR2 FQGNSA. The CDR3 DNA follows: TGTGCCAGCAGCTTGCTCGGGGAGCTGTTTTTT. Translation gives CASSLLGELFF.

This clonotype was picked up a small number of times. This chain connects TRBV7-3 to TRBJ2-2; D ambiguous. This CDR3 is 14 amino acids long. Trimming took 5 bases from V and 3 from J, leaving 10 bases between them. Germline V gives CDR1 SGHTA, CDR2 FQGTGA. The CDR3 coding sequence is TGTGCCAGCAGCCGGACGGACGACACCGGGGAGCTGTTTTTT. It encodes CASSRTDDTGELFF.

The rearrangement links TRBV4-1 to TRBJ2-5; 7 bases agree with TRBD1. V trimming: 4 bases; J trimming: 4 bases; junction bases outside the gene matches: 9. This CDR3 has 15 amino acids. Germline CDR1 is MGHRA and CDR2 is YSYEKL. The CDR3 DNA reads TGCGCCAGCAGCCCCGACAGGGCATGGATAGAGACCCAGTACTTC. Its translation is CASSPDRAWIETQYF.

At least ten counts were recorded for this clonotype. The V call is TRBV5-1, the J call TRBJ1-3; the D gene is possibly TRBD1 (5 bases). V gave up 5 bases and J gave up 0 bases, with 12 bases separating them. CDR3 length equals 15 residues. In germline, CDR1 is SGHRS, CDR2 YFSETQ. The CDR3 loop is CASRPTGVSGNTIYF. CDR3 nucleotides: TGCGCCAGCAGGCCCACAGGCGTCTCTGGAAACACCATATATTTT.

V usage is TRBV6-1 and J usage is TRBJ2-5; 11 nucleotides align to TRBD2. The V gene's germline CDR1 is MNHNS and CDR2 SASEGT. The CDR3 covers 15 residues. J gave up 9 bases and V 6 bases, and 12 bases lay outside the gene matches. CDR3 sequence (DNA): TGTGCCAGCAGCCTTAGCGGGGGGGGTCGAGGGGCCCAGTACTTC. As protein: CASSLSGGGRGAQYF.

This clonotype was recorded at least ten times. The rearrangement joins TRBV19 to TRBJ1-6; tentative D call: TRBD1 (5 bases). CDR1 LNHDA and CDR2 SQIVND come from the germline V gene (reference sequence). V shed 4 bases and J shed 7 bases, with 17 bases lying between them. The CDR3 loop spans 16 amino acids. CDR3 in DNA: TGTGCCAGTAGTAATCTCTCAGGAGACAGAAATTCACCCCTCCACTTT. Residues: CASSNLSGDRNSPLHF.

The chain is built from TRBV5-1 and TRBJ1-2, with a tentative D call TRBD1 (5 bases). The CDR3 sequence is 17 residues long. V gave up 0 bases and J gave up 3 bases, with 18 bases separating them. CDR1 is SGHRS, CDR2 YFSETQ, per germline. Here the CDR3 reads CASSLVGTYSSDYGYTF. CDR3 nucleotide sequence: TGCGCCAGCAGCTTGGTAGGGACGTACTCCTCGGACTATGGCTACACCTTC.

The CDR3 spells CASSPRRGGEPEAFF. The CDR3 nucleotides read TGTGCCAGCAGTCCCAGACGGGGAGGGGAGCCTGAAGCTTTCTTT. The rearrangement links TRBV27 to TRBJ1-1, with D possibly TRBD1 on 5 matching bases. CDR1 is MNHEY and CDR2 is SMNVEV in the germline V gene (reference sequence). Trimming left V 5 bases short and J 6 bases short, with 19 bases between. The CDR3 is 15 amino acids.

The rearrangement uses TRBV7-2 and TRBJ2-7; D unresolved. CDR1 is SGHTA, CDR2 FQGNSA, per germline. The CDR3 totals 10 residues. Trimming removed 11 bases at V and 2 bases at J, with 7 bases between. The CDR3 is CAGTTYEQYF. In DNA form, the CDR3 reads TGTGCCGGCACAACCTACGAGCAGTACTTC.

This clonotype showed up just a few times. This chain connects TRBV6-4 to TRBJ1-5, with a possible D match to TRBD1 (6 bases). Deletions cut 3 bases from V and 7 bases from J, with 10 bases between. The CDR3 has 13 amino acids. CDR1 MRHNA and CDR2 SNTAGT come from the germline V gene. CDR3 sequence: CASSDRTGQPQHF. CDR3 sequence (DNA): TGTGCCAGCAGTGATCGTACAGGGCAGCCCCAGCATTTT.

This clonotype was seen a few times. The chain joins TRBV4-3 to TRBJ2-7, with a possible D match to TRBD2 (6 bases). Trimming stripped 0 bases from V and 5 bases from J, with 14 bases between. CDR1 LGHNA and CDR2 YSLEER come from the germline V gene. This CDR3 is 15 amino acids long. CDR3 bases: TGCGCCAGCAGCCAAGAGAGTGGGACTGCCAACGAGCAGTACTTC. Its protein product is CASSQESGTANEQYF.

This clonotype has a count of ten or more. CDR3 loop: CASSPTGNTGELFF. The DNA for the CDR3 is TGTGCCAGCAGCCCAACAGGGAACACCGGGGAGCTGTTTTTT. The chain combines TRBV12-3 or TRBV12-4 with TRBJ2-2; a weak D match, TRBD1 (5 bases). The CDR3 has 14 residues. The V gene lost 6 bases and the J gene lost 1 base, with 9 bases spanning the gap.

A few counts support this clonotype. The chain is built from TRBV6-5 and TRBJ2-7; 7 bases align to TRBD2. This CDR3 has 14 residues. V lost 6 bases and J lost 2; bases outside the gene matches: 7. Germline CDR1 MNHEY, CDR2 SVGAGI. The CDR3 protein is CASSTWGGAYEQYF. DNA for the CDR3: TGTGCCAGCAGCACCTGGGGGGGTGCCTACGAGCAGTACTTC.

V is TRBV10-3 and J is TRBJ1-4; D is unclear. The CDR3 loop spans 16 amino acids. The V end was cut by 0 bases, the J end by 4 bases, with 12 bases between. The germline V gene encodes CDR1 ENHRY and CDR2 SYGVKD. CDR3 bases: TGTGCCATCAGTGAGTCTCCCGGGAATGTTAATGAAAAACTGTTTTTT. Its translation: CAISESPGNVNEKLFF.

The genes are TRBV2 and TRBJ2-5; 9 bases match TRBD2. The ends lost 5 bases at V and 4 bases at J; junction bases unmatched: 26. Germline V CDR1 and CDR2: SNHLY, FYNNEI. The CDR3 consists of 21 residues. The CDR3 region has the DNA TGTGCCAGCAGTACCCAGCGGGGGGTTACATTTCTTAGCACCGGGGGAGAGACCCAGTACTTC. This gives the protein CASSTQRGVTFLSTGGETQYF.

The table lists this clonotype with a few counts. This sequence joins TRBV12-3 or TRBV12-4 and TRBJ1-4; D call uncertain. The V gene lost 10 bases and the J gene lost 5 bases, with 17 bases spanning the gap. This CDR3 is 14 amino acids long. DNA for the CDR3: TGTGCCACCAAATCAGTGGGAGTAAATGAAAAACTGTTTTTT. Its translation: CATKSVGVNEKLFF.

This clonotype was seen a handful of times. The chain is built from TRBV29-1 and TRBJ2-4, with D unclear. The CDR3 length is 13 residues. CDR1 is SQVTM, CDR2 ANQGSEA, per germline. V lost 7 bases and J 4 bases, leaving 14 bases between the germline ends. The DNA for the CDR3 is TGCAGCGGCGGACCCGACACGAAAAACATTCAGTACTTC. This gives the protein CSGGPDTKNIQYF.

This clonotype was picked up a small number of times. This chain links TRBV19 with TRBJ2-7; D remains ambiguous. The CDR3 totals 14 residues. V lost 5 bases and J 6 bases, leaving 17 bases between the germline ends. The germline CDR1 and CDR2 sequences are LNHDA and SQIVND (reference sequence). The CDR3 DNA follows: TGTGCCAGTAGTGCCGGGCAGACTTTTGGCGAGCAGTACTTC. This translates into CASSAGQTFGEQYF.

This clonotype has more than one count but fewer than ten. V is TRBV12-3 or TRBV12-4 and J is TRBJ2-1; D unresolved. This CDR3 is built from 14 residues. Trimming cost V 6 bases and J 3 bases, with 12 bases left between them. CDR3 nucleotide sequence: TGTGCCAGCAGCCGCCCTCGGCGCTACAATGAGCAGTTCTTC. It codes for CASSRPRRYNEQFF.

A few counts support this clonotype. This chain links TRBV6-2 or TRBV6-3 with TRBJ1-4; weak D call: TRBD1 (6 bases). CDR1 and CDR2 from the germline V gene are MNHEY and SVGEGT. The V end lost 5 bases, the J end lost 7 bases, and 20 bases lay between the germline ends. The CDR3 loop spans 16 amino acids. The CDR3 DNA sequence: TGTGCCAGCAGTCCAAGACGTCGGACAGCACCTGAAAAACTGTTTTTT. Amino acid sequence: CASSPRRRTAPEKLFF.

This clonotype was counted between two and nine times. The rearrangement uses TRBV7-3 and TRBJ2-6; no firm D call. Germline values: CDR1 SGHTA, CDR2 FQGTGA. Between the trimmed V and J ends, which lost 5 bases and 2 bases, there was a span of 7 bases. This CDR3 is built from 14 residues. The CDR3 DNA sequence: TGTGCCAGCAGCAGCCACCCTGGGGCCAACGTCCTGACTTTC. Amino acid sequence: CASSSHPGANVLTF. Using reference TRBV7-3 and TRBJ2-6 for the parts outside the CDR3, the full variable domain is GAGVSQTPSNKVTEKGKYVELRCDPISGHTALYWYRQSLGQGPEFLIYFQGTGAADDSGLPNDRFFAVRPEGSVSTLKIQRTERGDSAVYLCASSSHPGANVLTFGAGSRLTVL.

This clonotype occurred a few times. This sequence joins TRBV21-1 and TRBJ2-4. TRBV21-1 is designated a pseudogene. The CDR3 totals 15 residues. Here the CDR3 reads CASSNLALAKNIQYF. CDR3 in DNA: TGTGCCAGCAGCAACTTAGCCCTAGCCAAAAACATTCAGTACTTC.

This clonotype was counted at least ten times. The rearrangement joins TRBV12-3 or TRBV12-4 to TRBJ2-1; D ambiguous. The V and J ends lost 3 bases and 6 bases respectively, with 6 bases between them. This CDR3 is built from 12 residues. The CDR3 loop is CASSFGRNEQFF. CDR3 nucleotides: TGTGCCAGCAGTTTCGGACGCAATGAGCAGTTCTTC.